Below, 25 T cell receptor beta chains from the same sample are listed, as sequenced in a study of memory CD8 T cells in hepatitis C reinfection (dated by TCRdb to about 2017). Libraries were prepared through the immunoSEQ multiplex PCR assay. TCRdb provides this immuneACCESS table in a form limited to in-frame rearrangements. Some clones are lacking; in checked studies, under half of them reflect an unresolved V gene, and why the rest are absent is not known. The table for this sample lists about 50,000 clones; roughly 89% of them were counted only once. The ten largest clones take up 0.72% of the sample. Sample time point, as interpreted from the label and publication: late/post reinfection, 12 to 24 weeks after detection. Sorted cells were sequenced directly ex vivo, without in vitro expansion prior to TCR sequencing. The material sequenced was naive CD8+ T cells sorted from blood. The sample's cell subset or site label is to be understood as: total naive CD8+CD45RO- T cells. The receptors come from a man aged 18 to 30 with hepatitis C virus infection.

V usage is TRBV4-3 and J usage is TRBJ2-2; D perhaps matches TRBD1 (7 bases). The CDR3 has 17 residues. The V end was cut by 6 bases, the J end by 1 base, with 18 bases between. Germline CDR1 is LGHNA and CDR2 is YSLEER. The CDR3 coding sequence is TGCGCCAGCAGGGAGGGGGCCCGACAGGGGAACACCGGGGAGCTGTTTTTT. This codes for CASREGARQGNTGELFF.

This clone was seen once. The rearrangement joins TRBV7-8 to TRBJ2-3, with TRBD2 as a possible D gene (6 bases). V shed 5 bases and J shed 0 bases, with 15 bases lying between them. The CDR3 has 16 amino acids. The V gene's germline CDR1 is SGHVS and CDR2 FQNEAQ. CDR3 loop: CASSASAGSSTDTQYF. In nucleotides, the CDR3 is TGTGCCAGCAGCGCCTCAGCGGGTTCTAGCACAGATACGCAGTATTTT.

This chain connects TRBV5-1 to TRBJ2-7, with 8 bases fitting TRBD1. V was clipped by 0 bases and J by 4 bases; unmatched bases: 3. The CDR3 covers 14 residues. The germline gives CDR1 SGHRS, CDR2 YFSETQ. The CDR3 DNA reads as TGCGCCAGCAGCTTGGCTACAGGGGGGTACGAGCAGTACTTC. Its protein is CASSLATGGYEQYF.

The J gene is TRBJ1-5, the V gene TRBV7-9; D is possibly TRBD1 (6 bases). The V and J ends lost 2 bases and 2 bases respectively, with 10 bases between them. This CDR3 has 15 residues. Germline CDR1 reads SEHNR; CDR2 reads FQNEAQ (reference sequence). CDR3 in amino acids: CASSLSGAGNQPQHF. CDR3 bases: TGTGCCAGCAGCTTATCAGGGGCGGGCAATCAGCCCCAGCATTTT.

The rearrangement joins TRBV27 to TRBJ2-1; TRBD1 matches at 7 bases. Germline-derived CDR1 and CDR2 are MNHEY and SMNVEV (reference sequence). Trimming removed 5 bases from V and 10 bases from J; junction bases left unmatched: 14. CDR3 length: 15 residues. The CDR3 region is CASSLTGDLFREQFF. CDR3 bases: TGTGCCAGCAGTCTAACAGGGGACCTATTTCGAGAGCAGTTCTTC.

The chain is built from TRBV5-6 and TRBJ2-3; D is unclear. Germline V CDR1 and CDR2: SGHDT, YYEEEE. V was shortened by 1 base and J by 0 bases, with 3 bases between the two germline ends. The CDR3 covers 13 residues. CDR3 sequence: CASSLPSTDTQYF. In DNA form, the CDR3 reads TGTGCCAGCAGCTTGCCTAGCACAGATACGCAGTATTTT. The complete variable domain, with remaining parts taken from reference TRBV5-6 and TRBJ2-3, reads DAGVTQSPTHLIKTRGQQVTLRCSPKSGHDTVSWYQQALGQGPQFIFQYYEEEERQRGNFPDRFSGHQFPNYSSELNVNALLLGDSALYLCASSLPSTDTQYFGPGTRLTVL.

The chain recombines TRBV6-6 with TRBJ1-1; TRBD1 matches at 7 bases. Germline CDR1 is MNHNY and CDR2 is SVGAGI (reference sequence). The length of the CDR3 is 15 residues. The junction had 9 bases not matched to a gene; V was cut back by 4 bases and J by 4 bases. CDR3 coding DNA: TGTGCCAGCAGTTCCACCAGACAGGGTGGCACTGAAGCTTTCTTT. Its translation: CASSSTRQGGTEAFF.

This clone was counted a single time. The chain links TRBV21-1 to TRBJ1-6; TRBD1 reflects the table's D call only, with no check against the DNA. TRBV21-1 is labeled a pseudogene. The CDR3 runs to 13 residues. The CDR3 DNA reads TGTGCCAGCAGCACTACAGGACCCTCACCCCTCCACTTT. This translates into CASSTTGPSPLHF.

The chain joins TRBV4-1 to TRBJ2-1; 8 bases fit TRBD1. The V gene's germline CDR1 is MGHRA and CDR2 YSYEKL. V shed 4 bases and J 6 bases; nucleotides not matched to a gene: 2. The CDR3 spans 13 residues. CDR3 region: CASSRQGANEQFF. DNA of the CDR3: TGCGCCAGCAGCCGCCAGGGGGCCAATGAGCAGTTCTTC.

The chain has TRBV7-9 and TRBJ1-1; TRBD1 agrees at 9 bases. Germline CDR1 SEHNR, CDR2 FQNEAQ (reference sequence). The junction had 4 bases not matched to a gene; V was cut back by 4 bases and J by 4 bases. The CDR3 is made up of 14 amino acids. The CDR3: CASSWTGVGTEAFF. The CDR3, as DNA: TGTGCCAGCAGCTGGACAGGGGTGGGCACTGAAGCTTTCTTT.

In DNA form, the CDR3 reads TGTGCCAGCAGCGCCACCGGACTCGCAATTCAGTACTTC. Protein sequence: CASSATGLAIQYF. This rearrangement joins TRBV9 to TRBJ2-4; a weak D match, TRBD2 (5 bases). The CDR3 totals 13 residues. V was clipped by 3 bases and J by 10 bases, with 14 bases between them. The germline V gene has CDR1 SGDLS and CDR2 YYNGEE.

CDR3 nucleotide sequence: TGTGCCAGCAGACTAGGGGCTAGCGGGAATAATGAGCAGTACTTC. It translates to CASRLGASGNNEQYF. The gene calls are TRBV27 and TRBJ2-7, with 9 nucleotides matching TRBD2. Germline CDR1 reads MNHEY; CDR2 reads SMNVEV (reference sequence). This CDR3 has 15 residues. With 6 bases clipped from V and 7 bases from J, the junction kept 13 bases outside the gene matches.

The chain carries TRBV7-2 and TRBJ2-5, with D maybe TRBD2 (6 bases). Trimming stripped 1 base from V and 2 bases from J, with 8 bases between. The CDR3 loop spans 14 amino acids. Germline assignment: CDR1 SGHTA and CDR2 FQGNSA. The CDR3 DNA sequence: TGTGCCAGCAGCTTAGTCGGGGGTCAAGAGACCCAGTACTTC. It encodes CASSLVGGQETQYF.

The chain couples TRBV14 to TRBJ2-1; 11 bases are shared with TRBD2. V was clipped by 5 bases and J by 2 bases; unmatched bases: 8. Germline CDR1 is SGHDN and CDR2 is FVKESK. This CDR3 comprises 17 residues. The CDR3 loop reads CASSSFSGLAAYNEQFF. CDR3 DNA: TGTGCCAGCAGCTCTTTTTCGGGACTAGCGGCCTACAATGAGCAGTTCTTC.

This clone was recorded once. The rearrangement joins TRBV4-1 to TRBJ2-3; 8 bases fit TRBD2. J was trimmed by 1 base and V by 2 bases; bases with no gene match: 8. The germline V gene encodes CDR1 MGHRA and CDR2 YSYEKL. The CDR3 consists of 17 residues. CDR3 bases: TGCGCCAGCAGCCAAAGCGGGAGTGCTTTCGGCACAGATACGCAGTATTTT. Residues: CASSQSGSAFGTDTQYF.

This clone was counted only a few times. This sequence joins TRBV5-6 and TRBJ2-7; maybe TRBD1 (6 bases). From germline, CDR1 is SGHDT and CDR2 YYEEEE. This CDR3 has 14 amino acids. Trimming took off 2 bases at V and 2 bases at J, with 11 bases between the two ends. CDR3 DNA sequence: TGTGCCAGCAGCTTTGAGGACAGTCCCTACGAGCAGTACGTC. Its protein product is CASSFEDSPYEQYV.

This chain joins TRBV19 and TRBJ1-1; TRBD1 is a possible D gene (5 bases). CDR3 length equals 20 residues. The germline V gene has CDR1 LNHDA and CDR2 SQIVND (reference sequence). Trimming cost V 4 bases and J 0 bases, with 27 bases left between them. This CDR3 reads CASSTLGETGTQLMNTEAFF. The CDR3 DNA reads as TGTGCCAGTAGTACCCTTGGGGAGACGGGGACTCAGCTCATGAACACTGAAGCTTTCTTT. The variable domain in full, with the rest retrieved from reference TRBV19 and TRBJ1-1, is DGGITQSPKYLFRKEGQNVTLSCEQNLNHDAMYWYRQDPGQGLRLIYYSQIVNDFQKGDIAEGYSVSREKKESFPLTVTSAQKNPTAFYLCASSTLGETGTQLMNTEAFFGQGTRLTVV.

J is TRBJ2-1 and V is TRBV4-1; TRBD1 matches at 9 bases. The V gene's germline CDR1 is MGHRA and CDR2 YSYEKL. J was trimmed by 2 bases and V by 1 base; bases with no gene match: 0. The CDR3 length is 15 residues. The CDR3 nucleotides are TGCGCCAGCAGCCAAGGACAGGGGGCCTACAATGAGCAGTTCTTC. It is translated as CASSQGQGAYNEQFF.

This clone was counted once. V is TRBV19 and J is TRBJ2-1; 8 bases agree with TRBD2. V shed 2 bases, J shed 6 bases, and the junction held 6 bases outside the gene matches. The length of the CDR3 is 15 residues. Per the germline V gene, CDR1 is LNHDA and CDR2 is SQIVND (reference sequence). CDR3 sequence (DNA): TGTGCCAGTAGTATAACCGGGGGGGCGATCAATGAGCAGTTCTTC. Its translation is CASSITGGAINEQFF.

The chain is built from TRBV7-9 and TRBJ2-7, with 11 bases that match TRBD2. Germline CDR1 and CDR2: SEHNR and FQNEAQ (reference sequence). After removal of 5 bases from V and 7 bases from J, the junction contained 10 bases not matched to a gene. The length of the CDR3 is 15 residues. CDR3 coding DNA: TGTGCCAGCAGCCCTAAGACTAGCGGGATGGGGGAGCAGTACTTC. Amino acid sequence: CASSPKTSGMGEQYF.

The chain employs TRBV6-6 and TRBJ1-5, with D possibly matching TRBD1 (6 bases). The germline gives CDR1 MNHNY, CDR2 SVGAGI (reference sequence). This CDR3 contains 15 residues. V lost 5 bases, J lost 0 bases, and 11 bases lay in between. The CDR3 nucleotides read TGTGCCAGCAGTGGGGGCCAGTTTAGCAATCAGCCCCAGCATTTT. Protein sequence: CASSGGQFSNQPQHF.

The chain links TRBV6-1 to TRBJ2-2; no definite D call. V shed 3 bases and J shed 4 bases, with 6 bases lying between them. The CDR3 has 13 amino acids. The germline V gene has CDR1 MNHNS and CDR2 SASEGT. The CDR3 reads CASSDPLTGELFF. Written as DNA, the CDR3 is TGTGCCAGCAGTGACCCCCTCACCGGGGAGCTGTTTTTT.

The V call is TRBV11-3, the J call TRBJ2-2, with 9 positions matching TRBD1. The CDR3 is made up of 15 amino acids. V lost 6 bases and J lost 6; bases outside the gene matches: 8. CDR1 is SGHNT, CDR2 YENEEA, per germline. The CDR3 here is CASSTGTGYAGELFF. CDR3 bases: TGTGCCAGCAGTACCGGGACAGGGTACGCCGGGGAGCTGTTTTTT.

The genes are TRBV6-6 and TRBJ1-5; D remains ambiguous. V was pared by 1 base and J by 7 bases, with 5 bases between. In germline, CDR1 is MNHNY, CDR2 SVGAGI (reference sequence). CDR3 length: 12 residues. CDR3 region: CASSYWAQPQHF. The CDR3 DNA sequence: TGTGCCAGCAGTTACTGGGCCCAGCCCCAGCATTTT.

This chain joins TRBV7-8 and TRBJ2-5; the D gene is possibly TRBD1 (7 bases). V was cut by 5 bases and J by 5 bases, with 18 bases left in between. The germline CDR1 and CDR2 sequences are SGHVS and FQNEAQ. The CDR3 runs 15 residues. The DNA of the CDR3 is TGTGCCAGCAGCCCCCGGAGGGGGCTGTCGGAGACCCAGTACTTC. Its translation: CASSPRRGLSETQYF.